This T cell receptor (beta chain) originates from a study of neurological immune-mediated disorders. TCRdb re-analysed the 5' RACE reads in MiXCR, keeping a single row per CDR3 protein. The sample carries fewer than 85,000 distinct CDR3 sequences, about 5% recorded once. Study observations and caveats: The most TCR clonal expansion was seen in HTLV-1-associated myelopathy, whereas the least was seen in multiple sclerosis, below the level in healthy controls.

The unsorted libraries were made from 2 million PBMCs kept at -80 C. This clonotype was observed at least ten times. No antigen is known for it. Sequenced input: PBMCs. The sequence was collected from a woman in her 70s with multiple sclerosis.

The CDR3 DNA reads as TGCAGCGGCGTGGGGCAGGGGACGTTCAATGAGCAGTTCTTC. This sequence encodes CSGVGQGTFNEQFF. The chain carries TRBV29-1 and TRBJ2-1, with D possibly being TRBD1 (6 bases). Trimming took off 7 bases at V and 6 bases at J, with 19 bases between the two ends. The CDR3 loop spans 14 amino acids. Germline CDR1 is SQVTM and CDR2 is ANQGSEA.